This entry describes one T cell receptor beta chain. Between the mid-2010s and the late 2010s, patients underwent resection in Japan or China. Nucleic acids came from premalignant or tumor cells enriched by macro-dissection. TCRdb's copy holds only in-frame clones and misses some; the assay was immunoSEQ multiplex PCR. This sample has over 5,000 clones, with around 86% found just once. This sample is part of a study of immune evolution from preneoplasia to lung adenocarcinoma. Germline CDR1 and CDR2: MNHNY and SVGAGI (reference sequence). The V segment lost 5 bases and the J segment 5 bases; nucleotides outside the gene matches: 11. The CDR3 has 16 amino acids.

The chain recombines TRBV6-6 with TRBJ1-1; 10 bases fit TRBD1. The source material was FFPE invasive lung adenocarcinoma tissue. The receptor was isolated from a person aged 50-75 years with lung adenocarcinoma. The CDR3 DNA reads TGTGCCAGCAGTGGCGGGACAGGGGCCCGGGTTACTGAAGCTTTCTTT. This sequence encodes CASSGGTGARVTEAFF.